This TCR beta chain was recorded in a study of blood T cells in healthy people across ages. In its sample, this clonotype was seen once. With a J-beta primer mix and a sample-barcoded 5' primer, a second PCR ran roughly 6 to 12 cycles. One entry per CDR3 protein results from TCRdb running MiXCR on the 5' RACE reads. The table records over 300,000 distinct CDR3 sequences, about 49% of them present only once. The receptor's source is a man aged 60 to 69 in good health. Input material: blood.

This CDR3 reads CASSRASGNQETQYF. The CDR3 nucleotides are TGTGCCAGCAGTAGGGCTAGCGGGAACCAAGAGACCCAGTACTTC. This chain joins TRBV9 and TRBJ2-5; 9 nucleotides match TRBD2. Germline loops: CDR1 SGDLS, CDR2 YYNGEE. V shed 5 bases and J 0 bases; nucleotides not matched to a gene: 5. The CDR3 is 15 residues long.